Listed below are T cell receptor beta chains from one sample, sequenced in a study of circulating and synovial CD4+ cells in juvenile arthritis. Clones were sequenced by immunoSEQ multiplex PCR, and TCRdb holds only the in-frame ones, with some missing. The sample lists around 31,000 clones; roughly 96% were seen once. Material: CD4+ T cells from blood. These receptors were collected from a human donor with juvenile idiopathic arthritis. Both conserved end residues are part of each CDR3. A D gene is named only where the DNA matches it firmly. Where a row states a size, it is once, few, many or the class of an expanded clone; other rows omit it.

>TRBJ1-5|TRBV10-2|-|TRBD1
TGCGCCAGCAGCCCGACAGGGGGCAATCAGCCCCAGCATTTT
CASSPTGGNQPQHF
>TRBJ2-7|TRBV18|once|TRBD1
TGTGCCAGCTCACCCCTCCAGTGGACAGGGGGCTCCGACGAGCAGTACTTC
CASSPLQWTGGSDEQYF
>TRBJ1-2|TRBV25-1|-|-
TGTGCCAGCAGTGAATACGGTGTCCATGGCTACACCTTC
CASSEYGVHGYTF
>TRBJ2-5|TRBV2|-|-
TGTGCCAGCAGTTCGAGAGGGGGTAGGGGAGAGACCCAGTACTTC
CASSSRGGRGETQYF
>TRBJ2-5|TRBV4-2|-|-
TGTGCCAGCAGCCAAGATTTCCCCCCGGGTAGGGGGGAGACCCAGTACTTC
CASSQDFPPGRGETQYF
>TRBJ2-7|TRBV7-2|-|-
TGTGCCAGCAGCCCGAGGTCAGGGGCCTACGAGCAGTACTTC
CASSPRSGAYEQYF
>TRBJ1-1|TRBV10-3|-|-
TGTGCCATCAGTGAGCCAGGGGCGACAGAGAACACTGAAGCTTTCTTT
CAISEPGATENTEAFF
>TRBJ2-1|TRBV9|-|TRBD2
TGTGCCAGCAGCGTACTAGCGGAGCCCTTCGTGGAGCAGTTCTTC
CASSVLAEPFVEQFF
>TRBJ2-1|TRBV7-3|-|TRBD2
TGTGCCAGCAGCTCACGACCTAGCGGGGGTTACAATGAGCAGTTCTTC
CASSSRPSGGYNEQFF
>TRBJ1-3|TRBV6-1|-|-
TGTGCCAGCAGTGAACCAAACCTCGCGAACACCATATATTTT
CASSEPNLANTIYF
>TRBJ1-2|TRBV19|-|-
TGTGCCAATAGGGACCCGGAGGCTCCGGCCCACTATGGCTACACCTTC
CANRDPEAPAHYGYTF
>TRBJ1-1|TRBV6-1|once|TRBD1
TGTGCCAGCAGGGGGCGGGGACAGGGAGGCACTGAAGCTTTCTTT
CASRGRGQGGTEAFF
>TRBJ2-1|TRBV7-9|-|TRBD2
TGTGCCAGCAGCTTAGTAGCGGGAGTGCGCAATGAGCAGTTCTTC
CASSLVAGVRNEQFF
>TRBJ2-1|TRBV28|-|TRBD2
TGTGCCAGCAGTTTGATGAGCGGGGACTCCTACAATGAGCAGTTCTTC
CASSLMSGDSYNEQFF
>TRBJ1-2|TRBV6-1|-|-
TGTGCCAGCAGTCCGGGTCCAATCGATTATGGCTACACCTTC
CASSPGPIDYGYTF
>TRBJ1-3|TRBV6-1|-|-
TGTGCCAGCAGTGAATTGGGTGGACAGGGAAACACCATATATTTT
CASSELGGQGNTIYF
>TRBJ2-3|TRBV15|-|TRBD2
TGTGCCACCAGCAGAGCAGCTAGCGGGAGGGGGAGGGATACGCAGTATTTT
CATSRAASGRGRDTQYF
>TRBJ2-7|TRBV27|-|-
TGTGCCAGCAGTTTACAGGGGTCGGGCTCCTACGAGCAGTACTTC
CASSLQGSGSYEQYF
>TRBJ1-5|TRBV2|-|-
TGTGCCAGCAGGAGGGAGGGGAATCAGCCCCAGCATTTT
CASRREGNQPQHF
>TRBJ2-7|TRBV5-1|-|TRBD2
TGCGCCAGCAGCTTGGGCCTAGCGGGAGCCTACGAGCAGTACTTC
CASSLGLAGAYEQYF
>TRBJ1-1|TRBV5-4|-|-
TGTGCCAGCAGAAAGGAACAACAGGACACTGAAGCTTTCTTT
CASRKEQQDTEAFF
>TRBJ1-2|TRBV6-1|once|-
TGTGCCAGCAGCCGTGACAGGCGTGGCTACACCTTC
CASSRDRRGYTF
>TRBJ2-5|TRBV30|-|-
TGTGCCTGGAGTGGGAGCGGCCAAGAGACCCAGTACTTC
CAWSGSGQETQYF
>TRBJ2-2|TRBV18|-|TRBD1
TGTGCCAGCTCACCACGGACAGGGAACACCGGGGAGCTGTTTTTT
CASSPRTGNTGELFF
>TRBJ2-7|TRBV2|-|TRBD1
TGTGCCACGCAGGACAGGCCGCCCTACGAGCAGTACTTC
CATQDRPPYEQYF
>TRBJ2-5|TRBV29-1|-|TRBD2
TGCAGCGCCGCGGGGGGTCTCCAAGAGACCCAGTACTTC
CSAAGGLQETQYF
>TRBJ1-5|TRBV11-1|-|TRBD1
TGTGCCAGCAGCCTTACTGACAGGGATCAGCCCCAGCATTTT
CASSLTDRDQPQHF
>TRBJ1-2|TRBV4-3|-|TRBD1
TGCGCCAGCAGCCAAGCGGGACCAGGGGGGTTGGATGGCTACACCTTC
CASSQAGPGGLDGYTF
>TRBJ1-2|TRBV2|-|-
TGTGCCACCTATGGGGGGTCTCAAAGCGACTATGGCTACACCTTC
CATYGGSQSDYGYTF
>TRBJ2-3|TRBV5-4|once|TRBD2
TGTGCCAGCAGCTTGGACGGCCCTCTAGCGGGACCCCCTCATTTT
CASSLDGPLAGPPHF
>TRBJ1-2|TRBV7-9|-|-
TGTGCCAGCAGCTTCGGGGGTAATGGCTACACCTTC
CASSFGGNGYTF
>TRBJ2-5|TRBV7-6|-|-
TGTGCCAGCAGCTCACAACAAGAGACCCAGTACTTC
CASSSQQETQYF
>TRBJ1-4|TRBV5-6|-|-
TGTGCCAGCAGCTACCGACAGGAGTGGCCAAATGAAAAACTGTTTTTT
CASSYRQEWPNEKLFF
>TRBJ2-1|TRBV5-1|-|TRBD2
TGCGCCAGCAGCTTGGCCCTTAGGGCGGGAGGGTACAATGAGCAGTTCTTC
CASSLALRAGGYNEQFF
>TRBJ1-6|TRBV5-6|-|-
TGTGCCAGCAGCGTGGACAGTCTCCCTAATTCACCCCTCCACTTT
CASSVDSLPNSPLHF
>TRBJ1-5|TRBV7-2|-|-
TGTGCCAGCAGCCTTTTTCGCGCTCAGCCCCAGCATTTT
CASSLFRAQPQHF
>TRBJ1-1|TRBV30|-|-
TGTGCCTTTCGACAGGACAACACTGAAGCTTTCTTT
CAFRQDNTEAFF
>TRBJ2-3|TRBV30|-|-
TGTGCCTGGAGTGGACAGACACTTAGCACAGATACGCAGTATTTT
CAWSGQTLSTDTQYF
>TRBJ2-1|TRBV2|-|TRBD2
TGTGCCACCACCTTAGCGGGAGCGGGCAATGAGCAGTTCTTC
CATTLAGAGNEQFF
>TRBJ2-3|TRBV12-5|-|-
TGTGCTAGTGGTTCCTCTGAGACAGATACGCAGTATTTT
CASGSSETDTQYF
>TRBJ2-1|TRBV6-1|-|-
TGTGCCAGCAGTGAATGGACAGAATGGTTCTTC
CASSEWTEWFF
>TRBJ2-3|TRBV7-2|-|TRBD2
TGTGCCAGCAGCTTTGTGAGCGGGAGGTACACAGATACGCAGTATTTT
CASSFVSGRYTDTQYF
>TRBJ1-5|TRBV28|-|-
TGTGCCAGCAGGGCAGAAGTATATCAGCCCCAGCATTTT
CASRAEVYQPQHF
>TRBJ2-7|TRBV21-1|-|-
TGTGCCAGCAGCAAAGTCCCGGAATGGGCGACCAACTCCTCCTACGAGCAGTACTTC
CASSKVPEWATNSSYEQYF
>TRBJ2-7|TRBV25-1|-|TRBD1
TGTGCCAGCAGCCGGACAGGGGGCGTCTACGAGCAGTACTTC
CASSRTGGVYEQYF
>TRBJ1-2|TRBV6-5|-|-
TGTGCCAGCAGTGGACTCCCGAAGTCCCAAGGCTACACCTTC
CASSGLPKSQGYTF
>TRBJ2-7|TRBV5-1|once|-
TGCGCCAGCAGCTTGGAACCACCGTACGAGCAGTACTTC
CASSLEPPYEQYF
>TRBJ1-1|TRBV6-1|-|-
TGTGCCACTAGGGACTCCATGAACACTGAAGCTTTCTTT
CATRDSMNTEAFF
>TRBJ2-5|TRBV5-8|-|-
TGTGCCAGCAGCTTGGGTTCAAGGGGCCAAGAGACCCAGTACTTC
CASSLGSRGQETQYF
>TRBJ2-3|TRBV11-3|-|TRBD2
TGTGCCAGCAGCCGGACTGGCGGGGGGGCCGGCCATACGCAGTATTTT
CASSRTGGGAGHTQYF
>TRBJ1-2|TRBV5-6|-|-
TGTGCCAGCAGCTTGGAGTCCGGGGTACGGGGCTACACCTTC
CASSLESGVRGYTF
>TRBJ2-5|TRBV19|-|TRBD2
TGTGCCAGTAGTGGCTACCCCGGGGGGTCCTGGGAGACCCAGTACTTC
CASSGYPGGSWETQYF
>TRBJ2-7|TRBV5-1|-|TRBD1
TGCGCCAGCAGCTCCCTACAGGGGCTTGAGCAGTACTTC
CASSSLQGLEQYF
>TRBJ1-4|TRBV30|-|TRBD1
TGTGCCTGGAGTGTACAAGGGGGCGGTGAAAAACTGTTTTTT
CAWSVQGGGEKLFF
>TRBJ2-3|TRBV4-2|-|TRBD1
TGTGCCAGCAGCCTCCTTCGGGCAGGGGGAGACACAGATACGCAGTATTTT
CASSLLRAGGDTDTQYF
>TRBJ2-7|TRBV10-3|-|TRBD2
TGTGCCATCAGGAGCGGGAGGGCCAAAGAGCAGTACTTC
CAIRSGRAKEQYF
>TRBJ1-2|TRBV28|-|TRBD1
TGTGCCAGCAGTCCGGGACAGGGTGGGTATGGCTACACCTTC
CASSPGQGGYGYTF
>TRBJ2-7|TRBV11-2|-|-
TGTGCCAGCAGCTCTAACCAAGGGAGGACGATCCTCCTCCAGTACTTC
CASSSNQGRTILLQYF
>TRBJ2-2|TRBV5-1|-|-
TGCGCCAGCAGCTTGTTACCCGGGGGTGGATCCGGGGAGCTGTTTTTT
CASSLLPGGGSGELFF